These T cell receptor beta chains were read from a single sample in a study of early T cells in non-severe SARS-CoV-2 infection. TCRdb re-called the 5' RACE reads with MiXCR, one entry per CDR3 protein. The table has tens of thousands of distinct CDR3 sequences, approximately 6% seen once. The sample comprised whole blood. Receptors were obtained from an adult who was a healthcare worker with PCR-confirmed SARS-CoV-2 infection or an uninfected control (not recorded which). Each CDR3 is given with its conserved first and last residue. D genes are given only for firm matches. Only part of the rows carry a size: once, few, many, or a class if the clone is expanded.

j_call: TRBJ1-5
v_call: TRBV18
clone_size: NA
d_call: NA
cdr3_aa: CASSPGGKQPQHF
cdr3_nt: TGTGCCAGCTCACCGGGGGGGAAGCAGCCCCAGCATTTT

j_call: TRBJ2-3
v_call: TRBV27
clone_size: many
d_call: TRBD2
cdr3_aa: CASSLSWRGRTDTQYF
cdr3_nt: TGTGCCAGCAGTTTATCTTGGCGGGGGAGGACAGATACGCAGTATTTT

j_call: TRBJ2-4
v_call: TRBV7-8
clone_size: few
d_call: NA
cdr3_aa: CVSSPGAAAKNIQYF
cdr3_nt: TGTGTCAGCAGTCCGGGGGCCGCGGCCAAAAACATTCAGTACTTC

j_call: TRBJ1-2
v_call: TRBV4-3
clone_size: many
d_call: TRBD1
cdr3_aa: CASSQDSAGTAYGYTF
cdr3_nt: TGCGCCAGCAGCCAAGATTCCGCCGGGACAGCCTATGGCTACACCTTC

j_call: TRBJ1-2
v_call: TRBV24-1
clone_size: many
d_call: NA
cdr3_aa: CATPVRDNNYGYTF
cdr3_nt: TGTGCCACCCCGGTCCGGGACAATAACTATGGCTACACCTTC

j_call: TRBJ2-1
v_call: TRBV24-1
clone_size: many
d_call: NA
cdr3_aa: CATSDFSIKGDHNEQFF
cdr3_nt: TGTGCCACCAGTGATTTTAGTATCAAGGGGGACCACAATGAGCAGTTCTTC

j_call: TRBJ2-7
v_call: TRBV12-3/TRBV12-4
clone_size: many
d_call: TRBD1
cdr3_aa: CASRVGEGASYEQYF
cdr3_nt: TGTGCCAGCAGAGTGGGAGAGGGGGCCTCCTACGAGCAGTACTTC

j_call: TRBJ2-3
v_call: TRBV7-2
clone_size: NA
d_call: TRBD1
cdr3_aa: CASSFFTGGTDTQYF
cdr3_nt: TGTGCCAGCAGCTTCTTTACAGGGGGGACAGATACGCAGTATTTT

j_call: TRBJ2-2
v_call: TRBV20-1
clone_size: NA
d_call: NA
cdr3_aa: CSARDQGWAGELFF
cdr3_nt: TGCAGTGCTAGAGATCAAGGTTGGGCCGGGGAGCTGTTTTTT

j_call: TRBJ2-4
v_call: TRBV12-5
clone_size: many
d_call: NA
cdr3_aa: CASAVGSLAKNIQYF
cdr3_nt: TGTGCTAGTGCCGTAGGGAGTTTAGCCAAAAACATTCAGTACTTC

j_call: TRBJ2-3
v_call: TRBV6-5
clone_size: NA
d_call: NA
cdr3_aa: CASSKRRDTQYF
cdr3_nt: TGTGCCAGCAGCAAAAGAAGGGATACGCAGTATTTT

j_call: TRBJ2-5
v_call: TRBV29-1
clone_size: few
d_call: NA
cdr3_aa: CSAQVQETQYF
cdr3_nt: TGCAGCGCCCAGGTACAAGAGACCCAGTACTTC

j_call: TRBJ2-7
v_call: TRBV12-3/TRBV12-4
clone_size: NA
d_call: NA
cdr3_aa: CASSFVNRAYEQYF
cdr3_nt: TGTGCCAGCAGTTTTGTTAATAGGGCCTACGAGCAGTACTTC

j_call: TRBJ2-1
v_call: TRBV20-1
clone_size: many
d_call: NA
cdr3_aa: CSALASDHNEQFF
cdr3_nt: TGCAGTGCCTTAGCCTCGGACCACAATGAGCAGTTCTTC

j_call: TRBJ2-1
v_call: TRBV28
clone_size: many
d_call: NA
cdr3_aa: CASSLTQASYNEQFF
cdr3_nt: TGTGCCAGCAGTTTAACGCAGGCGTCGTACAATGAGCAGTTCTTC

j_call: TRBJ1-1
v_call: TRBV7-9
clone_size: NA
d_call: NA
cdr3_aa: CASSLIDGLNTEALF
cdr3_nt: TGTGCCAGCAGCTTAATCGACGGCCTGAACACTGAAGCTCTCTTT

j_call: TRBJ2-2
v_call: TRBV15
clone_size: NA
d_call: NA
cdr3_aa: CATSTPGTTNTGELFF
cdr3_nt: TGTGCCACCAGCACCCCCGGGACAACAAACACCGGGGAGCTGTTTTTT

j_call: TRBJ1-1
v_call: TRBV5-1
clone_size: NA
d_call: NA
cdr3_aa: CASGGGQPNTEAFF
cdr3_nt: TGCGCCAGCGGGGGAGGACAGCCGAACACTGAAGCTTTCTTT

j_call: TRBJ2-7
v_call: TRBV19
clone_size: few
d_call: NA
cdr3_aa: CASSMDVSYLEQYF
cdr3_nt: TGTGCCAGTAGTATGGATGTCAGTTACCTCGAGCAGTACTTC

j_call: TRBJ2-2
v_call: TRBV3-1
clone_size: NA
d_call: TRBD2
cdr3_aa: CASSQISGGTGELFF
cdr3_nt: TGTGCCAGCAGCCAAATAAGCGGGGGAACAGGGGAGCTGTTTTTT

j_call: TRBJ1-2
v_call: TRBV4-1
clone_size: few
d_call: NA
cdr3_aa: CASSPRRQGGGYTF
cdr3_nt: TGCGCCAGCAGCCCCCGGCGGCAGGGAGGAGGCTACACCTTC

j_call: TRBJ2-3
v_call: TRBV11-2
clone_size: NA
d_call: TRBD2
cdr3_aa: CASSLAGLASTQYF
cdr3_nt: TGTGCCAGCAGCTTAGCAGGACTAGCAAGTACGCAGTATTTT

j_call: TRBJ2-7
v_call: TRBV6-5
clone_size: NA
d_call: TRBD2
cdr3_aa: CASSYQRGSYEQYF
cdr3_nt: TGTGCCAGCAGTTACCAGCGGGGGTCCTACGAGCAGTACTTC

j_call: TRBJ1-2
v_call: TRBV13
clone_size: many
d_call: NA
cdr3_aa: CASSLASSTGGGYYGYTF
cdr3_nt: TGTGCCAGCAGCTTAGCCTCCTCGACAGGCGGCGGCTACTATGGCTACACCTTC

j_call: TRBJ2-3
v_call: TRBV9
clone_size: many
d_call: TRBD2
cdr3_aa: CASSPRVAGEDTQYF
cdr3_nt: TGTGCCAGCAGCCCCCGGGTAGCGGGGGAAGATACGCAGTATTTT

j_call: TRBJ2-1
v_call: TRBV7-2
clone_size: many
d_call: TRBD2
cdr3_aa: CASSASGGSYNEQFF
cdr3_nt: TGTGCCAGCAGCGCTAGCGGGGGCTCCTACAATGAGCAGTTCTTC

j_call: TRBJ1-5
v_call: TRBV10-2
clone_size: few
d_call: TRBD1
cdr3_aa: CASNRGGYSNQPQHF
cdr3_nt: TGCGCCAGCAACAGGGGCGGCTATAGCAATCAGCCCCAGCATTTT

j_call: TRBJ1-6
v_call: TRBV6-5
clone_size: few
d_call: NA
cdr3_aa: CASSYSVGSPLHF
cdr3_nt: TGTGCCAGCAGTTACTCGGTTGGTTCACCCCTCCACTTT

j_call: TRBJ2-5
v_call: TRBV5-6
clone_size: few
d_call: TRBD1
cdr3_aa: CASSSVTGASFGETQYF
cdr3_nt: TGTGCCAGCAGCTCGGTGACAGGGGCGTCGTTTGGAGAGACCCAGTACTTC

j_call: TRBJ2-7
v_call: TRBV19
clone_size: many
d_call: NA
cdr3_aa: CASSTWSGTGEQYF
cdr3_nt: TGTGCCAGTAGTACCTGGTCTGGAACCGGCGAGCAGTACTTC

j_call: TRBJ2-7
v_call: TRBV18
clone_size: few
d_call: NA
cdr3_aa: CASSRNREYDEQYF
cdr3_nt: TGTGCCAGCTCACGGAACAGGGAGTACGACGAGCAGTACTTC

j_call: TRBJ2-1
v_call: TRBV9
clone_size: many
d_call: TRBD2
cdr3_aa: CASSVEASGGARSYNEQFF
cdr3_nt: TGTGCCAGCAGCGTAGAGGCCAGCGGGGGAGCTCGGTCCTACAATGAGCAGTTCTTC

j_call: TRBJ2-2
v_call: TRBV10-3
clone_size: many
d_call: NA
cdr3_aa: CAISESADTGELFF
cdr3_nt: TGTGCCATCAGTGAGTCGGCAGACACCGGGGAGCTGTTTTTT

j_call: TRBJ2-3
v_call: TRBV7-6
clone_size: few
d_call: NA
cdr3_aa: CASSLDRFSGRGADTQYF
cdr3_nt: TGTGCCAGCAGCTTAGATCGGTTCAGCGGGCGGGGCGCAGATACGCAGTATTTT

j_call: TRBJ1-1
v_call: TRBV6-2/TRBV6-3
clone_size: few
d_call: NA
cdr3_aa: CASSYGNQNTEAFF
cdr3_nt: TGTGCCAGCAGTTACGGCAACCAGAACACTGAAGCTTTCTTT

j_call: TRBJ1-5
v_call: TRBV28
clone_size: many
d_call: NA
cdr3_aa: CAWSGSNQPQHF
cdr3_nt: TGTGCCTGGAGCGGGAGCAATCAGCCCCAGCATTTT

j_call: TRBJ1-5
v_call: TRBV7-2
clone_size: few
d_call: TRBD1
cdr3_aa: CASSLGQGQTQHF
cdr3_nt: TGTGCCAGCAGCTTAGGCCAGGGACAGACCCAGCATTTT

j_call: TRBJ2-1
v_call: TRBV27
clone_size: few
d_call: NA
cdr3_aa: CASSLRRAGSYNEQFF
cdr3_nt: TGTGCCAGCAGTTTACGCAGGGCGGGATCCTACAATGAGCAGTTCTTC

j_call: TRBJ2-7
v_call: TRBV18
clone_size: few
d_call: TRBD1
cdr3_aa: CASSGQSSYEQYF
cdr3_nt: TGTGCCAGCTCGGGACAGAGCTCCTACGAGCAGTACTTC

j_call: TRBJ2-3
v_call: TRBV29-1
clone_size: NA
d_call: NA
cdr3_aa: CTSVGGADTQYF
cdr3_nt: TGCACTTCCGTCGGTGGCGCAGATACGCAGTATTTT

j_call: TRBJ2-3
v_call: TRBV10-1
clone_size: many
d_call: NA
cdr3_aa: CASSDPRNSQDTQYF
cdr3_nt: TGCGCCAGCAGTGACCCTCGGAATTCTCAAGATACGCAGTATTTT

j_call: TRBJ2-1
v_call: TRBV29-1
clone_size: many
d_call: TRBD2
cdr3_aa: CSARAGGREQFF
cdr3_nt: TGCAGCGCCCGAGCGGGGGGGCGCGAGCAGTTCTTC

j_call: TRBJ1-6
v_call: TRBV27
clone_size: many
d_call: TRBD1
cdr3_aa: CATSLGQGTRSPLHF
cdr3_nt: TGTGCCACCTCGCTGGGACAGGGGACGAGATCACCCCTCCACTTT

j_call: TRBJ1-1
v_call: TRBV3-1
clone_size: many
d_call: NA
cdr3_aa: CASNKGSNTEAFF
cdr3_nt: TGTGCCAGCAATAAGGGGTCGAACACTGAAGCTTTCTTT

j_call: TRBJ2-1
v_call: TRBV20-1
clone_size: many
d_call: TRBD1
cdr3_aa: CSARPQGVYNEQFF
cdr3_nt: TGCAGTGCTAGGCCACAGGGGGTGTACAATGAGCAGTTCTTC

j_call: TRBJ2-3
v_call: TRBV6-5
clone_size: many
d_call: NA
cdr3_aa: CASSTRTEHTDTQYF
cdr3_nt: TGTGCCAGCAGCACCCGGACAGAGCACACAGATACGCAGTATTTT

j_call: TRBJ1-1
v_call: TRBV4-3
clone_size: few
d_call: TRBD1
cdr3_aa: CASSQKDRGTEAFF
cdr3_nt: TGCGCCAGCAGCCAAAAAGACAGGGGAACTGAAGCTTTCTTT

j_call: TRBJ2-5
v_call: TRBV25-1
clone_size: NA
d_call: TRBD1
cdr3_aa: CASRPGTVEETQYF
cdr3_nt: TGTGCCAGCAGACCCGGGACAGTTGAAGAGACCCAGTACTTC

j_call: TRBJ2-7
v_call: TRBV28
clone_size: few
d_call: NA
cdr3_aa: CASRASFGWEDYEQYF
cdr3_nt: TGTGCCAGCAGAGCCTCGTTTGGGTGGGAGGACTACGAGCAGTACTTC

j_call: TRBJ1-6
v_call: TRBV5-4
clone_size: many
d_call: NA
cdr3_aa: CASSLENRENSPLHF
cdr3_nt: TGTGCCAGCAGCTTGGAAAACAGGGAGAATTCACCCCTCCACTTT

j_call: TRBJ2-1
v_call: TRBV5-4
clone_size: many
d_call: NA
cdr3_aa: CASSHPGSGPLGDEQFF
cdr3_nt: TGTGCCAGCAGCCACCCGGGTAGTGGGCCCCTTGGGGATGAGCAGTTCTTC

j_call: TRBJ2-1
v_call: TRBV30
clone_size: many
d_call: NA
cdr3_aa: CAWSVGQGFEQFF
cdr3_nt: TGTGCCTGGAGTGTAGGGCAGGGGTTTGAGCAGTTCTTC

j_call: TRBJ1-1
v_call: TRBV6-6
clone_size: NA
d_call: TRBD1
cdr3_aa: CASRRGLNTEAFF
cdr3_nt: TGTGCCAGCAGGAGGGGGCTCAACACTGAAGCTTTCTTT

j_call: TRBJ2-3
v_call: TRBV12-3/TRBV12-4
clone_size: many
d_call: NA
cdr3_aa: CASSPTSHTQYF
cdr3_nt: TGTGCCAGCAGCCCTACCTCCCATACGCAGTATTTT

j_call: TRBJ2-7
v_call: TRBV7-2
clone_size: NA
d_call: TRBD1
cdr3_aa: CASSFPGQKMYEQYF
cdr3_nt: TGTGCCAGCAGCTTCCCGGGACAGAAAATGTACGAGCAGTACTTC

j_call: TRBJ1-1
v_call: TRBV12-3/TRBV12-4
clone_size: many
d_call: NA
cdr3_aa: CASSSTEAFF
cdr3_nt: TGTGCCAGCAGTTCCACTGAAGCTTTCTTT

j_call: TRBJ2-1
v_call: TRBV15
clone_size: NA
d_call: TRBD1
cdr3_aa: CATSRDFWDNRGTYNEQFF
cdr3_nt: TGTGCCACCAGCAGAGATTTCTGGGACAACAGGGGGACCTACAATGAGCAGTTCTTC

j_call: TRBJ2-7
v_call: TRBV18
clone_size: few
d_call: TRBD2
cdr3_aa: CASCPSGGFYEQYF
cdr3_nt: TGTGCCAGCTGCCCTAGCGGGGGATTCTACGAGCAGTACTTC

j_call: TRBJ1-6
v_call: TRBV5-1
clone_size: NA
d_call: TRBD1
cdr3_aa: CASKTQGANSPLHF
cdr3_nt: TGCGCCAGCAAAACGCAGGGGGCGAATTCACCCCTCCACTTT

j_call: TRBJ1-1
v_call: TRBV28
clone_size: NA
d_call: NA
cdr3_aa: CASRSLNTEAFF
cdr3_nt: TGTGCCAGCAGGTCACTGAACACTGAAGCTTTCTTT